A single T cell receptor (beta chain) is shown here with its context. Its antigen is as yet unknown. Free of recent acute infections or vaccinations, the donors were healthy HIV-negative adults. The donors were all Caucasian adults (living in Nashville, Tennessee). The data derive from a study of shared clonotypes between healthy human individuals. The assay was immunoSEQ multiplex PCR, and TCRdb's table has in-frame clones only and misses some. The sample yields fewer than 650,000 clones, less than 80% seen once. V was cut by 0 bases and J by 4 bases, with 13 bases left in between. This CDR3 spans 15 amino acids. Germline CDR1 SGHRS, CDR2 YFSETQ. Study-level results: With few donors, the genetic and exposure-history diversity represented was limited.

This TCR was sampled from a woman aged 35 to 49 in good health. Some clones in this sample may be carry-over from other donors' samples. The rearrangement joins TRBV5-1 to TRBJ1-2; D is uncertain. Sequenced material: PBMCs. The DNA for the CDR3 is TGCGCCAGCAGCTTGGTTCGGAGGGCAGGCTATGGCTACACCTTC. Translating it yields CASSLVRRAGYGYTF.